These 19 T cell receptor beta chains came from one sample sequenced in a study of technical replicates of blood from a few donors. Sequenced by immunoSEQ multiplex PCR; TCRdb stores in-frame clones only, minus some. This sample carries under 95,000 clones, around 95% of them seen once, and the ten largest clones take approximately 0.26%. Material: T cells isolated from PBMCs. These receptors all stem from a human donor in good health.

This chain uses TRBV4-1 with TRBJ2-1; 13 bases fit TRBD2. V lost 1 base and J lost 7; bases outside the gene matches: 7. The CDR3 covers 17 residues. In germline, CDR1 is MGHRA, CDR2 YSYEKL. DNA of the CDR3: TGCGCCAGCAGCCAAGGACGACTAGCGGGAGGTGTAAATGAGCAGTTCTTC. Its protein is CASSQGRLAGGVNEQFF.

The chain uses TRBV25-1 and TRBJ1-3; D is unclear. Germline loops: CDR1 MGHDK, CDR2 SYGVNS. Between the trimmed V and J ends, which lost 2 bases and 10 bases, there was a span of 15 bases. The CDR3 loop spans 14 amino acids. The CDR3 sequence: CASSEPGSGETIYF. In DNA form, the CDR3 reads TGTGCCAGCAGTGAACCTGGATCTGGGGAGACCATATATTTT.

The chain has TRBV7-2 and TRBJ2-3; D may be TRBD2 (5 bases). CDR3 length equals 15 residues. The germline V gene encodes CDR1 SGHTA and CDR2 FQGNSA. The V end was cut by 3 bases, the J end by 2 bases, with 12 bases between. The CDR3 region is CASSLLGSPTDTQYF. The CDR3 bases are TGTGCCAGCAGCTTGTTGGGGAGTCCCACAGATACGCAGTATTTT.

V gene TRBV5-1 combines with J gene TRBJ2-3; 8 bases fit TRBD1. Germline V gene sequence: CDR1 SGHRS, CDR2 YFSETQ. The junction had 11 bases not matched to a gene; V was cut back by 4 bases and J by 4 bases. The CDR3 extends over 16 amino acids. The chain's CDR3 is CASSLTGTGLADTQYF. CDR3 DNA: TGCGCCAGCAGCCTAACTGGGACAGGTCTCGCAGATACGCAGTATTTT. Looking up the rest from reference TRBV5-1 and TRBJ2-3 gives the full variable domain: KAGVTQTPRYLIKTRGQQVTLSCSPISGHRSVSWYQQTPGQGLQFLFEYFSETQRNKGNFPGRFSGRQFSNSRSEMNVSTLELGDSALYLCASSLTGTGLADTQYFGPGTRLTVL.

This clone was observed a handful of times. CDR3 protein: CASSLPTGGGRETQYF. In DNA, the CDR3 is TGTGCCAGCAGCTTACCTACAGGGGGCGGAAGGGAGACCCAGTACTTC. The chain recombines TRBV5-4 with TRBJ2-5; 9 bases line up with TRBD1. The CDR3 length is 16 residues. Germline assignment: CDR1 SGHNT and CDR2 YYREEE (reference sequence). Trimming took 2 bases from V and 5 from J; bases not matched to a gene: 10.

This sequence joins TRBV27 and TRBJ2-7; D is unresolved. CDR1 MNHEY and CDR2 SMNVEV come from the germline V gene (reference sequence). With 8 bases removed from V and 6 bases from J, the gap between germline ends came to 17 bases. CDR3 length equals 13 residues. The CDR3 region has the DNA TGTGCCAGCGCTCCTCGGTTGCCCTCCGAGCAGTACTTC. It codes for CASAPRLPSEQYF.

The CDR3 DNA sequence: TGTGCCTGGACTATTTCGGGAGGGGGCGGCTATGGCTACACCTTC. It encodes CAWTISGGGGYGYTF. The chain is built from TRBV30 and TRBJ1-2; 7 bases agree with TRBD1. This CDR3 spans 15 amino acids. V was pared by 4 bases and J by 4 bases, with 12 bases of the junction left unmatched. In germline, CDR1 is GTSNPN, CDR2 SVGIG (reference sequence).

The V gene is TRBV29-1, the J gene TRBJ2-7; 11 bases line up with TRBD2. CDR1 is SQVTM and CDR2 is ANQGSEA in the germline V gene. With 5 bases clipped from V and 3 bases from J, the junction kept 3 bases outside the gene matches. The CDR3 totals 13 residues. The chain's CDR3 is CSVPGTSGYEQYF. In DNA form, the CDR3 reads TGCAGCGTTCCCGGGACTAGCGGCTACGAGCAGTACTTC.

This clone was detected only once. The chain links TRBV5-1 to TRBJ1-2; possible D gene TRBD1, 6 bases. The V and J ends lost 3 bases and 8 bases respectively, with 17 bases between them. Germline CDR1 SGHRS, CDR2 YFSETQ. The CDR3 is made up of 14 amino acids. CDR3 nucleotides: TGCGCCAGCAGCTCGCAAGCAACAGGGCTGGGCTACACCTTC. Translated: CASSSQATGLGYTF.

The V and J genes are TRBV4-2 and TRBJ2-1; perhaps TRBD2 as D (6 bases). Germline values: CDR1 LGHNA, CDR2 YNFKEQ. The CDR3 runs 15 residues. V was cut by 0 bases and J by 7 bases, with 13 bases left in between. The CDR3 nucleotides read TGTGCCAGCAGCCAAGAAGTGGGGCTAGCGAATGAGCAGTTCTTC. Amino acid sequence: CASSQEVGLANEQFF.

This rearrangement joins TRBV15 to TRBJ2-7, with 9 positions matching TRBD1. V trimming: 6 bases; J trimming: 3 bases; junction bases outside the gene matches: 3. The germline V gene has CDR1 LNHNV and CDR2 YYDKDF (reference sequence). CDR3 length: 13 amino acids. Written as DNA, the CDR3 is TGTGCCACCAGTCTGGGACAGGGCTACGAGCAGTACTTC. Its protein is CATSLGQGYEQYF.

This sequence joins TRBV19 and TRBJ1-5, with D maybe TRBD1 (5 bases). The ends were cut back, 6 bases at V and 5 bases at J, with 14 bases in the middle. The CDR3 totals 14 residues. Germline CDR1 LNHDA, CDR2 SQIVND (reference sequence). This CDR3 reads CASRQAGRDQPQHF. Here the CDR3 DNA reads TGTGCCAGTAGGCAGGCAGGGAGGGATCAGCCCCAGCATTTT.

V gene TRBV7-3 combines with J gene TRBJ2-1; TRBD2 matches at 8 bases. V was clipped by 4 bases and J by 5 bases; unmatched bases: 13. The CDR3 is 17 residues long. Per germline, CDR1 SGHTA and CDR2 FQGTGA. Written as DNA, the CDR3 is TGTGCCAGCAGCTCATACGGCGTGGTAGCGGGAAACAATGAGCAGTTCTTC. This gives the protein CASSSYGVVAGNNEQFF.

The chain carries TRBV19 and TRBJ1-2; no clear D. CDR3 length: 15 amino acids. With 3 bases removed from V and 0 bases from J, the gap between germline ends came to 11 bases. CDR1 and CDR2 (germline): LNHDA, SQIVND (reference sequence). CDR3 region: CASSMSGFANYGYTF. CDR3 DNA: TGTGCCAGTAGTATGTCGGGGTTCGCTAACTATGGCTACACCTTC.

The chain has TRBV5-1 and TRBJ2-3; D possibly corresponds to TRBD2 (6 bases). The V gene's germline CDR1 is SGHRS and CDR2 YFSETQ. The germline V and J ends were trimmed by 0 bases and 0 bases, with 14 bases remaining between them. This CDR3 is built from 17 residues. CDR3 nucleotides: TGCGCCAGCAGCTTGGCCGGGACTCGCCCTAGCACAGATACGCAGTATTTT. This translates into CASSLAGTRPSTDTQYF.

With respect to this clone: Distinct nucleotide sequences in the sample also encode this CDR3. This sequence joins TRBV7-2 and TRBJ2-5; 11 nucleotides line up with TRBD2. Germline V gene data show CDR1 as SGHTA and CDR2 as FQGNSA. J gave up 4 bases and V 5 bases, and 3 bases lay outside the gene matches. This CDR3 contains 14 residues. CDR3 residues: CASSPGLAGETQYF. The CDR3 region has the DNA TGTGCCAGCAGCCCTGGACTAGCGGGAGAGACCCAGTACTTC.

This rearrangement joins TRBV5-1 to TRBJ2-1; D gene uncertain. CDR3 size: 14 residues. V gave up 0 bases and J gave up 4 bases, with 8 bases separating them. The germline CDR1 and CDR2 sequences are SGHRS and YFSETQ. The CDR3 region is CASSLGAEYNEQFF. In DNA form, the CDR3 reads TGCGCCAGCAGCTTGGGGGCCGAATACAATGAGCAGTTCTTC.

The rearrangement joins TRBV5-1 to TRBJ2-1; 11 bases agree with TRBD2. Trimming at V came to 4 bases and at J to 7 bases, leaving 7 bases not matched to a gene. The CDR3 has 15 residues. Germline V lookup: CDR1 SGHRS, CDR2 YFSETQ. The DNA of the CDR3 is TGCGCCAGCAGCCCTAGCGGGGGGTCTCGTAATGAGCAGTTCTTC. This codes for CASSPSGGSRNEQFF.

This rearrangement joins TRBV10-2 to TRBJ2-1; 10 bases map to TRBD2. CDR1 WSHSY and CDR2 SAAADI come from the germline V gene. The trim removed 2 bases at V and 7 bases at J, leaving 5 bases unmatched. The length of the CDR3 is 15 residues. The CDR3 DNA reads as TGCGCCAGCAGTGAGATAGCGGGAGGTTCGAATGAGCAGTTCTTC. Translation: CASSEIAGGSNEQFF.